The subject of this entry is one T cell receptor beta chain. Its antigen is unidentified. PBMCs served as the source from which CD4+ and CD8+ T cells were sorted. Extracted from the samples, RNA was reverse transcribed into cDNA to serve as the sequencing template. Sequencing used immunoSEQ multiplex PCR; TCRdb keeps in-frame clones, though not all of them. The table has around 190,000 clones, 56% seen once. This sample is part of a study of CD8+ T cells in alopecia areata. Trimming shortened V by 0 bases and J by 8 bases, and 14 bases separated the two germline ends. The germline gives CDR1 SGHDT, CDR2 YYEEEE. The CDR3 runs 14 residues. General study findings and limits: Sharing of TCR sequences between patients (possibly for HLA-related reasons) was less clear than in mice. Scalp samples also yield sequences from resident alphabeta T cells of normal skin. Lesional scalp exceeded normal scalp in clonality, especially in alopecia totalis/universalis.

This chain links TRBV5-6 with TRBJ1-2; D gene ambiguous. This clonotype was sampled from a human donor in good health. The sequenced material came from CD8+ T cells sorted from blood. CDR3: CASSLARDPRGYTF. In nucleotides, the CDR3 is TGTGCCAGCAGCTTGGCCCGGGATCCTCGGGGCTACACCTTC.